The table lists the clone carrying this TCR beta chain with many counts. Its cognate antigen is unknown. The time point denotes: persistent/refractory GD, antithyroid drugs over 5 years with positive TRAb. There was RNA extracted from PBMCs, and the TCR library was made from it. This specimen comes from a study of regulatory T cells in long-lasting Graves disease. Study-wide results and caveats: Among samples with persistent disease, TRBV28, TRBJ1-2 and TRBJ2-5 were favored.

This CDR3 comprises 15 residues. V was cut by 6 bases and J by 1 base, with 15 bases left in between. Combining iRepertoire HTBI primers with Arm-PCR of CDR3 regions, the authors built TCR beta libraries. TCRdb reanalysed the multiplex PCR reads using MiXCR and keeps one entry per CDR3 protein. The sample has approximately 470,000 distinct CDR3 sequences; about 20% are singletons. The V gene is TRBV12-3 or TRBV12-4, the J gene TRBJ1-1, with a possible D match to TRBD1 (5 bases). The source of this sequence is a female donor with Graves disease. The source material was peripheral blood mononuclear cells (PBMCs), sampled when the disease was refractory, from a patient treated with antithyroid drugs. The CDR3 bases are TGTGCCAGCAGCAACACCTGGGGGGGGAACACTGAAGCTTTCTTT. It codes for CASSNTWGGNTEAFF.